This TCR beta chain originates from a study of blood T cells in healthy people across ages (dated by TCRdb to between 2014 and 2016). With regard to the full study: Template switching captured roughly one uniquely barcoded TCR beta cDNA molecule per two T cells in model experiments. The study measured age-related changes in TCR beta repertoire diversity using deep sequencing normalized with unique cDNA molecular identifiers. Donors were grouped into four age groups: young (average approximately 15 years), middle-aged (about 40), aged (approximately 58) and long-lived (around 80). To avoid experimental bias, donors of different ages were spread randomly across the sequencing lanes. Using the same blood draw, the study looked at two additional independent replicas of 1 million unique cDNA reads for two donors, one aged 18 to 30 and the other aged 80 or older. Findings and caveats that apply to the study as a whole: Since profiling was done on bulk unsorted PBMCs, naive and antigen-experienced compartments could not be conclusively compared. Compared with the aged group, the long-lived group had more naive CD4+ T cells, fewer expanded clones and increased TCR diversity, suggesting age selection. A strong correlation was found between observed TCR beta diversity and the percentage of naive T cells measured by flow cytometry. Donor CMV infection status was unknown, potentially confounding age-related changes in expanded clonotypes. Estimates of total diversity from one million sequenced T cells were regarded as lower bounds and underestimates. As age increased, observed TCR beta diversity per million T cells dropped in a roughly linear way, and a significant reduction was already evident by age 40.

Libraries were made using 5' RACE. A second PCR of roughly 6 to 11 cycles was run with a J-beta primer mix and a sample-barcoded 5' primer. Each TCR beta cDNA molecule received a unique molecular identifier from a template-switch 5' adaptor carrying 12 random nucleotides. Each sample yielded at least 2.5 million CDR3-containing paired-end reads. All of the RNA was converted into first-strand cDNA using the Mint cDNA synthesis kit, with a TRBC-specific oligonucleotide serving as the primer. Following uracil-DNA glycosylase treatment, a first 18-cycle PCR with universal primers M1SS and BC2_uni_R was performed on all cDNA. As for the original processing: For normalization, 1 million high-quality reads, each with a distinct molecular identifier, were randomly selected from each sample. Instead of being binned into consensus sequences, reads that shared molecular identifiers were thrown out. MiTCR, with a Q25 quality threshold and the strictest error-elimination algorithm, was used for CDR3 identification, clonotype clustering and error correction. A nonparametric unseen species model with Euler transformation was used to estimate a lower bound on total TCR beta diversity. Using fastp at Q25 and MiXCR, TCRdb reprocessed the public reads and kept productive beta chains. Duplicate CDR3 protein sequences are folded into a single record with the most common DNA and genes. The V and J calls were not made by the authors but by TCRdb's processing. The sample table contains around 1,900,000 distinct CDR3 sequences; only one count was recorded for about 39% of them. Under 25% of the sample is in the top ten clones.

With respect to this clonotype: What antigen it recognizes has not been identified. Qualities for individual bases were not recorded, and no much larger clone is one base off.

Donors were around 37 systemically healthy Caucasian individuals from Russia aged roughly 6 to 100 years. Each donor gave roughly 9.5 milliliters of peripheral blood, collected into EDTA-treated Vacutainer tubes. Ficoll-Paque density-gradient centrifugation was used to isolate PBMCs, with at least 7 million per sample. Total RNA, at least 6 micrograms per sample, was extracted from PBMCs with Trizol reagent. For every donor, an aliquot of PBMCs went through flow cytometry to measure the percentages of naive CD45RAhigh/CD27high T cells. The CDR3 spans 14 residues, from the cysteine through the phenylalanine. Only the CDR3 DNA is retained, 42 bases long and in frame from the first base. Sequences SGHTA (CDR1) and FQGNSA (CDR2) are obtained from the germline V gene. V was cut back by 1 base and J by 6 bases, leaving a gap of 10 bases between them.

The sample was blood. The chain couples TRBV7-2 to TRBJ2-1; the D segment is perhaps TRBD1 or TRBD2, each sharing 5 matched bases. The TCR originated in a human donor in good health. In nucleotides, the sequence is TGTGCCAGCAGCTTAGAGTCGGGGCCCAATGAGCAGTTCTTC. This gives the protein CASSLESGPNEQFF.